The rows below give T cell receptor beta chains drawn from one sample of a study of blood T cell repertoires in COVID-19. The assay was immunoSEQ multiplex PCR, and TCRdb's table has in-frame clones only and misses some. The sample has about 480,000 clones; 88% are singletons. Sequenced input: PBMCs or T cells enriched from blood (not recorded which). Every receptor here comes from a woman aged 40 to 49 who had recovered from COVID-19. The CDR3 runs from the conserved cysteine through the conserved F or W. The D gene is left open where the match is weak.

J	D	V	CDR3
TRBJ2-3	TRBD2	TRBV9	CASSALTSGSGTDTQYF
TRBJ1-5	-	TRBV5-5	CASSWDMGNQPQHF
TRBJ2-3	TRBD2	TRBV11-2	CASSHGTRADTQYF
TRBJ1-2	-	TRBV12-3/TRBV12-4	CASSFIYGYTF
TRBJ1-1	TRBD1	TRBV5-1	CASSLGAGTENTEAFF
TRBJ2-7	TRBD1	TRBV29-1	CSVGQGVGYEQYF
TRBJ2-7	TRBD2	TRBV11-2	CASSFGLAGAGVYEQYF
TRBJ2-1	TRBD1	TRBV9	CASSAPITGTGDNEQFF
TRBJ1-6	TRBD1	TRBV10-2	CASRTGESPLHF
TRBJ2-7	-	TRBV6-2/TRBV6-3	CASSYVLSYEQYF
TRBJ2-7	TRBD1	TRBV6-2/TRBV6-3	CASSYLRQGFYEQYF
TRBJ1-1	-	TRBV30	CAYSFGGETEAFF
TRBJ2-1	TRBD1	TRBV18	CASSPTGGGRNEQFF
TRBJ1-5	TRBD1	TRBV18	CASSPYRGDQPQHF
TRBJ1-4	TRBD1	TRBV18	CASSPRTGSMNEKLFF
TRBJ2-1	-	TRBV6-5	CASSGDYNEQFF
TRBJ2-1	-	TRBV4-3	CASSHRQPGEQFF
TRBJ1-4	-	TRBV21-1	CASSPGQGGLSEKLFF
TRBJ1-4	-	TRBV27	CASSLWRAEKLFF
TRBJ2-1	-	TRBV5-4	CASSFTANNEQFF
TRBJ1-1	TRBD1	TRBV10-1	CASSPRTGESEAFF
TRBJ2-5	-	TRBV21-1	CASTLTGTGVRETQYF
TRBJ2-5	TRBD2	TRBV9	CASSVTGEGETQYF
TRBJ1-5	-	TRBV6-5	CASSYSSAGGNQPQHF
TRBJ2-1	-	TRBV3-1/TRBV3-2	CASSSILAFREQFF
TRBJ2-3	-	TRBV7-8	CASSLPYRVNGTDTQYF
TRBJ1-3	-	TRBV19	CASGTPGFSGNTIYF
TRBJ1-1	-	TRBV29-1	CSVGGLMNTEAFF
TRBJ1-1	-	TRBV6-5	CASSYSVALNTEAFF
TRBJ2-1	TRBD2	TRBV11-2	CASSLDWGTSGSFPYNEQFF
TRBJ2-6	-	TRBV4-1	CASSQPVGSFFSSGANVLTF
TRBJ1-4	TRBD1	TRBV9	CASSVEGAENEKLFF
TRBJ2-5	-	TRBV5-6	CASRRSHQQETQYF
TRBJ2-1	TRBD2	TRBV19	CASTLSGRQYNEQFF
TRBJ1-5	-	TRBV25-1	CASSETVIDNQPQHF
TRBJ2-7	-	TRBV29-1	CSASRRSPYEQYF
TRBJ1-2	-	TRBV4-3	CASSQDSRQVDYGYTF
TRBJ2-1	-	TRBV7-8	CASSLSPRSSYNEQFF